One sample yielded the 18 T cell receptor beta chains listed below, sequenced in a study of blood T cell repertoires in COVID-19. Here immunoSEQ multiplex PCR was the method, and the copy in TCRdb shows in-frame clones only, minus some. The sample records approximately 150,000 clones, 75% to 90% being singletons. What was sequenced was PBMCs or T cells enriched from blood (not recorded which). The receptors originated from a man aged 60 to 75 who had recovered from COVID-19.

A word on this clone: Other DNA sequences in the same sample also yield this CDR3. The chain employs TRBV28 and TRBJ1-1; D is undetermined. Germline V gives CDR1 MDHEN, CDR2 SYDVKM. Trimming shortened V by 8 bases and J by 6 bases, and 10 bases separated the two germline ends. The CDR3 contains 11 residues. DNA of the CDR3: TGTGCCAGCGATGACAATTCTGAAGCTTTCTTT. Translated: CASDDNSEAFF.

The DNA of the CDR3 is TGTGCCAGCAGCCAAGTAGGGACTAGCGACTACAATGAGCAGTTCTTC. It specifies CASSQVGTSDYNEQFF. The rearrangement uses TRBV7-3 and TRBJ2-1, with TRBD2 identical over 10 bases. Germline-derived CDR1 and CDR2 are SGHTA and FQGTGA. V gave up 5 bases and J gave up 3 bases; unmatched junction bases: 7. This CDR3 spans 16 amino acids. The variable domain in full, completed from reference TRBV7-3 and TRBJ2-1, reads GAGVSQTPSNKVTEKGKYVELRCDPISGHTALYWYRQSLGQGPEFLIYFQGTGAADDSGLPNDRFFAVRPEGSVSTLKIQRTERGDSAVYLCASSQVGTSDYNEQFFGPGTRLTVL.

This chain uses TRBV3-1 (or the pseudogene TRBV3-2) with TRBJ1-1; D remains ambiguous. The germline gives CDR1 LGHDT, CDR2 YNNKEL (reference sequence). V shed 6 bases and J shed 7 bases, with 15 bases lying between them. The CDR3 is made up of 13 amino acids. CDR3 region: CASSRTDQLEAFF. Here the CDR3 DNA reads TGTGCCAGCAGTCGTACAGATCAGCTTGAAGCTTTCTTT.

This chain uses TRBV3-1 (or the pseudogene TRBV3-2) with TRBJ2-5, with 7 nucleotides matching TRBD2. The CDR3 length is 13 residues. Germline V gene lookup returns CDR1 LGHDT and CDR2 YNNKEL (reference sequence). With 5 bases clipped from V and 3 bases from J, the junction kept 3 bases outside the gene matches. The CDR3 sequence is CASSKAGEETQYF. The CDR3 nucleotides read TGTGCCAGCAGCAAGGCGGGGGAAGAGACCCAGTACTTC.

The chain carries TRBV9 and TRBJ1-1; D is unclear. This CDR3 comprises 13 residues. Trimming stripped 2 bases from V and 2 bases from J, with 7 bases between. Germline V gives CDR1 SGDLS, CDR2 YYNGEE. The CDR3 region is CASSVKSNTEAFF. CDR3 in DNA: TGTGCCAGCAGCGTTAAGAGTAACACTGAAGCTTTCTTT. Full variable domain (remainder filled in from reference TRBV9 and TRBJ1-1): DSGVTQTPKHLITATGQRVTLRCSPRSGDLSVYWYQQSLDQGLQFLIQYYNGEERAKGNILERFSAQQFPDLHSELNLSSLELGDSALYFCASSVKSNTEAFFGQGTRLTVV.

The CDR3 bases are TGTGCCAGCAGCCCTCCGACAGGGATCTCTAGCGGGGTGGTGTACAATGAGCAGTTCTTC. Its protein is CASSPPTGISSGVVYNEQFF. The chain is built from TRBV5-4 and TRBJ2-1; 9 bases line up with TRBD2. Germline CDR1 reads SGHNT; CDR2 reads YYREEE (reference sequence). V lost 4 bases and J lost 4; bases outside the gene matches: 21. This CDR3 region has 20 residues.

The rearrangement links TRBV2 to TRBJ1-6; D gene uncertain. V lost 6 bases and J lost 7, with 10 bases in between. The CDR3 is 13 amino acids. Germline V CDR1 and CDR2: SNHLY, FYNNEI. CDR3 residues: CASRPTGNSPLHF. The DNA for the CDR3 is TGTGCCAGCAGACCGACGGGGAATTCACCCCTCCACTTT.

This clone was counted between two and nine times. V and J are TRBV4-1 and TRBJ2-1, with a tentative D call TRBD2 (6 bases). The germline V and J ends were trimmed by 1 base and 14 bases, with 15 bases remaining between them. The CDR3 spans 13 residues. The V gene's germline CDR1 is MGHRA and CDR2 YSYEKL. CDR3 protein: CASSQGLGPGEFF. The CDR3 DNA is TGCGCCAGCAGCCAAGGACTAGGTCCCGGGGAGTTCTTC.

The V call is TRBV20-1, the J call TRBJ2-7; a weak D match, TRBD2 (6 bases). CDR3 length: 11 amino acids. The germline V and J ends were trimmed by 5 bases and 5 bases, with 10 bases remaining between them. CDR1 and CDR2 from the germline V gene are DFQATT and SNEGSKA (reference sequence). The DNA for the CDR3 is TGCAGTGCTCACCCGGGGGACGAGCAGTACTTC. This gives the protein CSAHPGDEQYF.

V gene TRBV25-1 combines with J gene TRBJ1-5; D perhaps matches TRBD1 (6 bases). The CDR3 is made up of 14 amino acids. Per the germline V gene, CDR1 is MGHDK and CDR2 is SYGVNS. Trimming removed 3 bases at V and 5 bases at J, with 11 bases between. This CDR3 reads CASSDSRGDQPQHF. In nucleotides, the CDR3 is TGTGCCAGCAGTGATTCCAGGGGTGATCAGCCCCAGCATTTT.

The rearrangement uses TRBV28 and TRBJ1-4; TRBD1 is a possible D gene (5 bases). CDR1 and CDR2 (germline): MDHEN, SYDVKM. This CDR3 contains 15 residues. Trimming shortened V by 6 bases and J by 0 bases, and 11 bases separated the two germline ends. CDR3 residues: CASRDGGATNEKLFF. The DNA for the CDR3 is TGTGCCAGCAGAGACGGGGGGGCAACTAATGAAAAACTGTTTTTT.

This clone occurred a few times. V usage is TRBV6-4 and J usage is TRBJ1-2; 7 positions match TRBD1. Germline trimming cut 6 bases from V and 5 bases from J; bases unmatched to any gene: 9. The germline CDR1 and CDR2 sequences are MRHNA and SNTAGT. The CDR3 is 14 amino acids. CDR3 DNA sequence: TGTGCCAGCAGCGAAGAGGGGGCGGGATATGGCTACACCTTC. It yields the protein CASSEEGAGYGYTF.

The CDR3 sequence is CASSLWGQGAEQYF. The CDR3 nucleotides are TGTGCCAGCAGCCTTTGGGGACAGGGGGCTGAGCAGTACTTC. The rearrangement joins TRBV27 to TRBJ2-7; 12 bases agree with TRBD1. The V segment lost 6 bases and the J segment 7 bases; nucleotides outside the gene matches: 7. The CDR3 covers 14 residues. CDR1 MNHEY and CDR2 SMNVEV come from the germline V gene (reference sequence).

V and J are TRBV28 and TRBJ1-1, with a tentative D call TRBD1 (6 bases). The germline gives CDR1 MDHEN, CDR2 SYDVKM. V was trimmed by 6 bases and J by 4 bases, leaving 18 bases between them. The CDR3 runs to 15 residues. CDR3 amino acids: CASRPAQGRGTEAFF. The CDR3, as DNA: TGTGCCAGCAGGCCCGCCCAGGGGAGGGGCACTGAAGCTTTCTTT.

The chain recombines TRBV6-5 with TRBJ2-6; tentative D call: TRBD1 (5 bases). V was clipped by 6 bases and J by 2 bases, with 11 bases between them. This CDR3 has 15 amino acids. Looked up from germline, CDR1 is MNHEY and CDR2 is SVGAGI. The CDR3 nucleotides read TGTGCCAGCAGGTCTCCAGGGACTGGGGCCAACGTCCTGACTTTC. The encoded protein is CASRSPGTGANVLTF.

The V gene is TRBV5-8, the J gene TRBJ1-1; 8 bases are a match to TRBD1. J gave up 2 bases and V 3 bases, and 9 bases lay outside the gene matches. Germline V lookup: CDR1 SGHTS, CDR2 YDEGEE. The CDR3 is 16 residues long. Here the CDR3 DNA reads TGTGCCAGCAGCTCCAAGCGCAGGGGGCGAAACACTGAAGCTTTCTTT. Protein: CASSSKRRGRNTEAFF.

CDR3 loop: CAYAGSGEKLFF. For the CDR3, the DNA is TGTGCCTACGCAGGGTCCGGTGAAAAACTGTTTTTT. The rearrangement uses TRBV7-9 and TRBJ1-4; D perhaps matches TRBD1 (5 bases). This CDR3 contains 12 residues. Trimming removed 11 bases from V and 7 bases from J, with 14 bases in between. Germline lookup yields CDR1 SEHNR and CDR2 FQNEAQ (reference sequence).

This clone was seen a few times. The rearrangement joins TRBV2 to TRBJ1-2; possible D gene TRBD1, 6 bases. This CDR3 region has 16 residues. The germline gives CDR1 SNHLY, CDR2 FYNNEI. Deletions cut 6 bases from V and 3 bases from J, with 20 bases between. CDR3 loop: CASSPTEMTGYYGYTF. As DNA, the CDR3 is TGTGCCAGCAGCCCTACCGAAATGACAGGCTACTATGGCTACACCTTC.